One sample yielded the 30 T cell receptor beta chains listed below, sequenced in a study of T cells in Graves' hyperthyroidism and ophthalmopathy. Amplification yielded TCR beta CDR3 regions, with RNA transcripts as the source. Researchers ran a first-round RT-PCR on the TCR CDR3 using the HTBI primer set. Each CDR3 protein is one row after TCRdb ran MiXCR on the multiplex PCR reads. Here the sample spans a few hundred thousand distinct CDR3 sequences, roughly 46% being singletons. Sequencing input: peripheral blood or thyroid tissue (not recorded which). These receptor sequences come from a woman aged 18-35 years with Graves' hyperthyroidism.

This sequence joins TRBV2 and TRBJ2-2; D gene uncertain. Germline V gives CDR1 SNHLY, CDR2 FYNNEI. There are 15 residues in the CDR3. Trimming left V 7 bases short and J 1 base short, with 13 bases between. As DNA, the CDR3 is TGTGCCAGCAAACGCTCCCTGGGGAACACCGGGGAGCTGTTTTTT. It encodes CASKRSLGNTGELFF.

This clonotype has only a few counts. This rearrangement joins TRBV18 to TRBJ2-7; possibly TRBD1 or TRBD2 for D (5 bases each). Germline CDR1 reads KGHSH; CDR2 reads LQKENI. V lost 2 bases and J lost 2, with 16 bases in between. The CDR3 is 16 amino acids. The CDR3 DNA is TGTGCCAGCTCACCAGATCGGATGGGGGTGACCTACGAGCAGTACTTC. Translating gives CASSPDRMGVTYEQYF.

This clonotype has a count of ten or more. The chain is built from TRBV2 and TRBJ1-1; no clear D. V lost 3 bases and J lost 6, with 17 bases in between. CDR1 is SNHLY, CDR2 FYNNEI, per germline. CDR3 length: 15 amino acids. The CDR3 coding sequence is TGTGCCAGCAGTGAGCACCTCTGGGGTAGCGCTGAAGCTTTCTTT. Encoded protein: CASSEHLWGSAEAFF.

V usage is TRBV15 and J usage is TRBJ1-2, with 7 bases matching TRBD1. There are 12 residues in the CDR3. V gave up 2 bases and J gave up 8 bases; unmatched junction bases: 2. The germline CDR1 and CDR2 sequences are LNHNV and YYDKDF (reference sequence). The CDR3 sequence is CATSRSTGGYTF. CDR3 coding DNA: TGTGCCACCAGCAGATCGACAGGGGGCTACACCTTC.

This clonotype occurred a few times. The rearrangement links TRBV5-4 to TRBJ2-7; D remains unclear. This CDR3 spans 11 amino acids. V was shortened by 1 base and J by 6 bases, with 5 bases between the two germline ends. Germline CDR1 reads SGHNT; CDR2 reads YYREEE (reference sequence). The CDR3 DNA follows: TGTGCCAGCAGCTTGCTGGCCGAGCAGTACTTC. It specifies CASSLLAEQYF.

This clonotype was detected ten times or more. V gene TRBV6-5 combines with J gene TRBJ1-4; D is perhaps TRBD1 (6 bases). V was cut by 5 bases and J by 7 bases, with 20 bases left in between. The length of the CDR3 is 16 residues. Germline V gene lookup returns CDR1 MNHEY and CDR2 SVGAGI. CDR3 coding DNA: TGTGCCAGCAGTGCCAGGGGTGGGGGCGGTGGTGAAAAACTGTTTTTT. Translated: CASSARGGGGGEKLFF.

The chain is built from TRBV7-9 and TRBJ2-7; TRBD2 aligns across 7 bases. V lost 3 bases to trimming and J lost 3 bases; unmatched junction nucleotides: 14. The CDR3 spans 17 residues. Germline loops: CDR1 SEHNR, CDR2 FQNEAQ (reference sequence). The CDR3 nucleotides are TGTGCCAGCAGCTTGCAGGCCCCTTCGCGGGAGATCTACGAGCAGTACTTC. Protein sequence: CASSLQAPSREIYEQYF.

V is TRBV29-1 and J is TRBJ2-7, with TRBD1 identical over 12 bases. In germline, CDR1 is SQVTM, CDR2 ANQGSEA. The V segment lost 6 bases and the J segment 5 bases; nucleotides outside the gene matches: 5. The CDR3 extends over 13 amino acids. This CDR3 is CSVGGQGADEQYF. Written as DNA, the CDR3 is TGCAGCGTGGGGGGACAGGGGGCTGACGAGCAGTACTTC.

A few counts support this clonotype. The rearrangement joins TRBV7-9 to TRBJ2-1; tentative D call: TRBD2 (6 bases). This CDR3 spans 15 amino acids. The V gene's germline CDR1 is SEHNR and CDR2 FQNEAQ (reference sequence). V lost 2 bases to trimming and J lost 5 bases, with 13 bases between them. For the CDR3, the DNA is TGTGCCAGCAGCTTAATCGGGAGAGTCGACAATGAGCAGTTCTTC. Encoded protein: CASSLIGRVDNEQFF. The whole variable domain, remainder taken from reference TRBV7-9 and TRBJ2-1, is DTGVSQNPRHKITKRGQNVTFRCDPISEHNRLYWYRQTLGQGPEFLTYFQNEAQLEKSRLLSDRFSAERPKGSFSTLEIQRTEQGDSAMYLCASSLIGRVDNEQFFGPGTRLTVL.

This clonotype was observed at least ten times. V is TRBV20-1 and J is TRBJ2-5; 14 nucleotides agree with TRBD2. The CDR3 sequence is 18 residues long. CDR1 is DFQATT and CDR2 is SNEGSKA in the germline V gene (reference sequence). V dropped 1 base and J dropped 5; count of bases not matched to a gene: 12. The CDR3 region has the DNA TGCAGTGCTAGAGTCAACCTGGGACTAGCGGGAGAGTGGGAGACCCAGTACTTC. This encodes CSARVNLGLAGEWETQYF.

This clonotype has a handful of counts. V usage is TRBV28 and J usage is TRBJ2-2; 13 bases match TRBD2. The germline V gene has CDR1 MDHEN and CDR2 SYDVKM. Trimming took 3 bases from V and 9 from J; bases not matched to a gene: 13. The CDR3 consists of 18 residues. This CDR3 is CASSFLRTSGRVVRELFF. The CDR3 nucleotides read TGTGCCAGCAGTTTCCTAAGGACTAGCGGGAGAGTCGTCAGGGAGCTGTTTTTT. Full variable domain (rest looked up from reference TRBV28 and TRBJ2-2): DVKVTQSSRYLVKRTGEKVFLECVQDMDHENMFWYRQDPGLGLRLIYFSYDVKMKEKGDIPEGYSVSREKKERFSLILESASTNQTSMYLCASSFLRTSGRVVRELFFGEGSRLTVL.

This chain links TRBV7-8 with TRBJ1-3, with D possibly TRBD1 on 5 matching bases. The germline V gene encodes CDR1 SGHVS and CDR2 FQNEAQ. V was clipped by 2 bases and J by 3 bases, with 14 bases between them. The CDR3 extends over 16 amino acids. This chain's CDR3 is CASSLPPRDFGNTIYF. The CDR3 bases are TGTGCCAGCAGCTTACCCCCCAGGGACTTTGGAAACACCATATATTTT.

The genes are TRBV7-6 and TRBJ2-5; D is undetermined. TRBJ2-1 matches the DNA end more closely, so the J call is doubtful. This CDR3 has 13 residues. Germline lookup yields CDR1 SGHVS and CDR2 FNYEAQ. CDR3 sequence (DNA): TGTGCCAGCAGCTTCGGCACCTACAATGAGCAGTTCTTC. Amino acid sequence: CASSFGTYNEQFF.

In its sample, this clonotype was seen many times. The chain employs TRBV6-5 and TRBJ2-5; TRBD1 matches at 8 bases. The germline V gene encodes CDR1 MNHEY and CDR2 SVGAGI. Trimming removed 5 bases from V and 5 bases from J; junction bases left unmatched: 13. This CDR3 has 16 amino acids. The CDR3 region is CASSQRGWHRGETQYF. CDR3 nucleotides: TGTGCCAGCAGTCAACGCGGTTGGCACAGGGGGGAGACCCAGTACTTC.

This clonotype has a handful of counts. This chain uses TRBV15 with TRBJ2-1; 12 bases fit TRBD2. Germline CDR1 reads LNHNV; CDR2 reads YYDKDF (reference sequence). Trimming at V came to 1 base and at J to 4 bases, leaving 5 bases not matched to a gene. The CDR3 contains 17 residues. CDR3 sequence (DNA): TGTGCCACCAGCAGAGGGACTAGCGGGGAGGCGTACAATGAGCAGTTCTTC. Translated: CATSRGTSGEAYNEQFF.

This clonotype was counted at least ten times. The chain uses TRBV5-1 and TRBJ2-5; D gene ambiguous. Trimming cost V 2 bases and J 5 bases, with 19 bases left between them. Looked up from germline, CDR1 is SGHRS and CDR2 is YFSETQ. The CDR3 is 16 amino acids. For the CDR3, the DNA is TGCGCCAGCAGCTTTGGTCGGTCTTTACCCCACGAGACCCAGTACTTC. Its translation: CASSFGRSLPHETQYF.

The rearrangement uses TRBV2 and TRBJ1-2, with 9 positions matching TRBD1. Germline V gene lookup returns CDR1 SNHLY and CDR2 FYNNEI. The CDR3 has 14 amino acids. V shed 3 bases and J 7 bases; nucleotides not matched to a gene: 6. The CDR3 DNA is TGTGCCAGCAGTGACCGGGACAGGGTCAGTGGCTACACCTTC. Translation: CASSDRDRVSGYTF.

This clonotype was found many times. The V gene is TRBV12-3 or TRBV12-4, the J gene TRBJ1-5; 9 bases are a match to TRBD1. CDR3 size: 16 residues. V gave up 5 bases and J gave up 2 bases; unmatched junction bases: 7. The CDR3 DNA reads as TGTGCCAGCAGTCACCGGGGACAGGGAGGCAATCAGCCCCAGCATTTT. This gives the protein CASSHRGQGGNQPQHF.

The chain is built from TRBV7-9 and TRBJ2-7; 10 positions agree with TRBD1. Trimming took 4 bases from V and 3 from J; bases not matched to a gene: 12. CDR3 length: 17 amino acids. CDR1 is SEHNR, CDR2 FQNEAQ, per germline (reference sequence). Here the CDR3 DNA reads TGTGCCAGCAGCTCCCCCACCAGGACAGGGGGGTACTACGAGCAGTACTTC. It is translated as CASSSPTRTGGYYEQYF. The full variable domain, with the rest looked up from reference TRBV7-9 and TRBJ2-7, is DTGVSQNPRHKITKRGQNVTFRCDPISEHNRLYWYRQTLGQGPEFLTYFQNEAQLEKSRLLSDRFSAERPKGSFSTLEIQRTEQGDSAMYLCASSSPTRTGGYYEQYFGPGTRLTVT.

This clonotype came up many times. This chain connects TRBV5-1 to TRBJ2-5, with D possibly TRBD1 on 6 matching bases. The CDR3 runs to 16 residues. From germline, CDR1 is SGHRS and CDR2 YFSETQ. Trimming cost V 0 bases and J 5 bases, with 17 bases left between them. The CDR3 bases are TGCGCCAGCAGCTTGGGGGGAAACAGGGTAGGGGAGACCCAGTACTTC. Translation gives CASSLGGNRVGETQYF.

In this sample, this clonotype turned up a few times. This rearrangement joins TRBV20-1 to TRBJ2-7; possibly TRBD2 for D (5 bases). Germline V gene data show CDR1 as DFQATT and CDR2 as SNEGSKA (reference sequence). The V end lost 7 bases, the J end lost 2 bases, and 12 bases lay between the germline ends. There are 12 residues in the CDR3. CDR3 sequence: CSVQADAYEQYF. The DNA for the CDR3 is TGCAGTGTTCAAGCGGATGCCTACGAGCAGTACTTC.

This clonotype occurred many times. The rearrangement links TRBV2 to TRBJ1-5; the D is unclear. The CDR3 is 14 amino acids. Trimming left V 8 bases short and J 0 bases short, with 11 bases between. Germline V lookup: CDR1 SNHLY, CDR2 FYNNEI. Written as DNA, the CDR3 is TGTGCCAGCGGCAGCAGTTATAGCAATCAGCCCCAGCATTTT. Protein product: CASGSSYSNQPQHF. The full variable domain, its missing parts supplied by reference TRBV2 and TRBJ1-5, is EPEVTQTPSHQVTQMGQEVILRCVPISNHLYFYWYRQILGQKVEFLVSFYNNEISEKSEIFDDQFSVERPDGSNFTLKIRSTKLEDSAMYFCASGSSYSNQPQHFGDGTRLSIL.

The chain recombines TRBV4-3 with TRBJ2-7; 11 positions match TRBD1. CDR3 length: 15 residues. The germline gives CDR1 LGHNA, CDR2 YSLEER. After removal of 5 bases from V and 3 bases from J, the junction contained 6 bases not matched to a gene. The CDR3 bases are TGCGCCAGCAGCGGTCTAGGGACAGGGGGCTACGAGCAGTACTTC. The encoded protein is CASSGLGTGGYEQYF.

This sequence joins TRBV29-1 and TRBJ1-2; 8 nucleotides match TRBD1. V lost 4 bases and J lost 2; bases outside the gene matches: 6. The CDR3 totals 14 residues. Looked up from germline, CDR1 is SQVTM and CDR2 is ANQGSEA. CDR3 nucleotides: TGCAGCGTTGGGGGACAGGCGAAAAACTATGGCTACACCTTC. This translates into CSVGGQAKNYGYTF. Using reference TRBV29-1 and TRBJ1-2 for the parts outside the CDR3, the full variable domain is SAVISQKPSRDICQRGTSLTIQCQVDSQVTMMFWYRQQPGQSLTLIATANQGSEATYESGFVIDKFPISRPNLTFSTLTVSNMSPEDSSIYLCSVGGQAKNYGYTFGSGTRLTVV.

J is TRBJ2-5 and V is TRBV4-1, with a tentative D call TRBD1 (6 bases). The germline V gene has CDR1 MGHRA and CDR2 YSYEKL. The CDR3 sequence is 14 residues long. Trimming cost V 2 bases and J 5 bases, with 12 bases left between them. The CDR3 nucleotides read TGCGCCAGCAGCCAAAACAGGGTACGGGAGACCCAGTACTTC. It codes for CASSQNRVRETQYF.

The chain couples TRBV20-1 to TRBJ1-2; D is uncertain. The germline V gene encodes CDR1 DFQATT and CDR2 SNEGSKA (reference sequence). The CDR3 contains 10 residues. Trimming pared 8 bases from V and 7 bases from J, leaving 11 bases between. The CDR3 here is CSTPPRGYTF. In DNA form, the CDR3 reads TGCAGTACCCCTCCGCGTGGCTACACCTTC.

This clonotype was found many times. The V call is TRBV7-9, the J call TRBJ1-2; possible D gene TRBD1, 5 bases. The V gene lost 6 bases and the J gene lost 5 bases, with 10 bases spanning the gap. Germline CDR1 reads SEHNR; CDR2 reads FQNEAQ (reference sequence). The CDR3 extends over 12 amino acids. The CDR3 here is CASRDQGYGYTF. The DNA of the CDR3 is TGTGCCAGCAGAGATCAGGGATATGGCTACACCTTC.

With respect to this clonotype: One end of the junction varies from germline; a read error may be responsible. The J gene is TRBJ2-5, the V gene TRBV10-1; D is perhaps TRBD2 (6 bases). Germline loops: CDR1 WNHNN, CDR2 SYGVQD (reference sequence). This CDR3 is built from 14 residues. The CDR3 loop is CTSSDYTSPETRYF. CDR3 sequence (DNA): TGCACCAGCAGTGACTATACTAGCCCGGAGACCCGGTACTTC.

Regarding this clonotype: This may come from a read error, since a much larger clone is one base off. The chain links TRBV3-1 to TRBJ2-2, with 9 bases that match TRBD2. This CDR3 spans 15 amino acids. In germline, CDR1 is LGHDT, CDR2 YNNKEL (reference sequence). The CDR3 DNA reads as TGTGCCAGCAGCTCACTAGCGGGCCTCACCGGGGAGCTGATTTTT. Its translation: CASSSLAGLTGELIF.

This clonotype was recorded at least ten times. This CDR3 reads CASSLREGRREKLFF. In nucleotides, the CDR3 is TGTGCCAGCAGCCTACGTGAGGGGAGAAGGGAAAAACTGTTTTTT. The chain combines TRBV6-5 with TRBJ1-4; possible D gene TRBD1, 5 bases. The CDR3 sequence is 15 residues long. V lost 6 bases and J 8 bases, leaving 19 bases between the germline ends. Germline CDR1 is MNHEY and CDR2 is SVGAGI.